This T cell receptor (beta chain) is drawn from a study of beta chain features in type 1 diabetes. About the study: Researchers looked at approximately 100,000,000 sorted cells across all samples. Findings and limits, study-wide: Moderate yet significant TCRB CDR3 shortening was seen in Type 1 diabetes patients in all four CD4+ subsets.

Reverse transcribing all isolated RNA meant expressed TCRB transcripts were sequenced. TCRdb's copy holds only in-frame clones and misses some; the assay was immunoSEQ multiplex PCR. The sample lists 600,000 to 700,000 clones; around an eighth were seen once. Of note for this clone: The antigen remains undetermined.

The sequencing input was naive CD4+ T cells from blood. This TCR came from a man aged 18 to 35 with type 1 diabetes.

The CDR3 coding sequence is TGCGCCAGCAGTCGTGTCATGCAGGGGACCCAGTACTTC. Residues: CASSRVMQGTQYF. This rearrangement joins TRBV4-1 to TRBJ2-5; the D gene is possibly TRBD1 (5 bases). V gave up 6 bases and J gave up 7 bases, with 15 bases separating them. The CDR3 covers 13 residues. The germline V gene has CDR1 MGHRA and CDR2 YSYEKL.